This TCR beta chain comes out of a study of CD8+ T cells in alopecia areata. Study background: Oral tofacitinib, 5 to 10 mg twice daily, was given in an open-label trial. Tofacitinib ran for 6 to 18 months before 6 months off drug. Treated patients' severity was scored by percentage of affected scalp area. General observations from the study: Researchers report lesional scalp, most notably alopecia totalis/universalis, outstripped normal scalp in clonality.

As the sequencing template, cDNA was produced by extracting RNA and reverse transcribing it. The repertoire was sequenced with immunoSEQ multiplex PCR; TCRdb's copy has only in-frame clones and lacks some. This table has over 85,000 clones, about two thirds appearing once. Indicated treatment: oral pan-JAK inhibitor, 5-10 mg twice daily. Trimming pared 3 bases from V and 5 bases from J, leaving 11 bases between. The CDR3 is 13 amino acids. The germline V gene encodes CDR1 SGHDT and CDR2 YYEEEE. With respect to this clone: Its target is unknown. Other DNA sequences in this specimen translate into the identical CDR3.

This chain connects TRBV5-6 to TRBJ1-2, with TRBD1 as a possible D gene (6 bases). The clonotype was recovered from a human donor with alopecia areata. The source was CD8+ T cells sorted from blood, collected at week 44, from a patient treated with tofacitinib. CDR3 DNA: TGTGCCAGCAGCTCAGGGGACCCATATGGCTACACCTTC. It encodes CASSSGDPYGYTF.